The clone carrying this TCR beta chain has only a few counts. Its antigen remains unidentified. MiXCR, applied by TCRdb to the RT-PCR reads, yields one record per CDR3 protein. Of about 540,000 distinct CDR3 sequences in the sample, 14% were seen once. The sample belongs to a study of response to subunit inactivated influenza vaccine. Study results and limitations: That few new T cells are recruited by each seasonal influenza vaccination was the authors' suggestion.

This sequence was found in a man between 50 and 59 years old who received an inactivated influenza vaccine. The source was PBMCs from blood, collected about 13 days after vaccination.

The CDR3 sequence: CATSSSGLAESSTDTQYF. CDR3 nucleotides: TGTGCCACCAGCAGCTCCGGACTAGCGGAGTCTAGCACAGATACGCAGTATTTT. The chain couples TRBV15 to TRBJ2-3; 10 nucleotides align to TRBD2. CDR3 length equals 18 residues. The germline gives CDR1 LNHNV, CDR2 YYDKDF (reference sequence). J was trimmed by 0 bases and V by 3 bases; bases with no gene match: 9.